The 13 T cell receptor beta chains listed next were all sequenced from one sample in a study of CD8 T cells in ankylosing spondylitis. TCRdb called the 5' RACE reads again in MiXCR, with one record for every CDR3 protein. Of about 360,000 distinct CDR3 sequences listed, roughly 14% are singletons. The sequencing sample was made of blood, either unsorted or a sorted T cell fraction (not recorded which). The receptor source for this set is a male donor with ankylosing spondylitis or in good health (not recorded which).

Only a few counts were recorded for this clonotype. The chain combines TRBV6-5 with TRBJ1-2; 7 positions agree with TRBD1. Germline V gene sequence: CDR1 MNHEY, CDR2 SVGAGI. CDR3 length: 15 residues. V shed 0 bases and J 4 bases; nucleotides not matched to a gene: 5. In DNA form, the CDR3 reads TGTGCCAGCAGTTACTCGGCTACAGGGGCCTATGGCTACACCTTC. Its translation is CASSYSATGAYGYTF.

V is TRBV9 and J is TRBJ1-1; 7 bases are shared with TRBD1. Germline CDR1 is SGDLS and CDR2 is YYNGEE. CDR3 length equals 15 residues. V dropped 4 bases and J dropped 4; count of bases not matched to a gene: 10. The CDR3 here is CASSLGGGGGTEAFF. In nucleotides, the CDR3 is TGTGCCAGCAGCCTGGGAGGGGGCGGAGGCACTGAAGCTTTCTTT.

This rearrangement joins TRBV5-1 to TRBJ2-5; 10 positions match TRBD1. This CDR3 spans 15 amino acids. V dropped 4 bases and J dropped 5; count of bases not matched to a gene: 8. Germline V gene lookup returns CDR1 SGHRS and CDR2 YFSETQ. CDR3 sequence reads: CASSPGQGRRETQYF. The CDR3 nucleotides are TGCGCCAGCAGCCCGGGACAGGGGAGGAGGGAGACCCAGTACTTC.

The chain couples TRBV7-8 to TRBJ2-3, with D unresolved. CDR3 length equals 14 residues. V lost 4 bases and J lost 7, with 15 bases in between. Per the germline V gene, CDR1 is SGHVS and CDR2 is FQNEAQ. CDR3 in DNA: TGTGCCAGCAGCTCGGTCCGTCGTGGGTATACGCAGTATTTT. This codes for CASSSVRRGYTQYF.

The chain combines TRBV19 with TRBJ2-3, with TRBD1 matching 8 bases. The ends lost 6 bases at V and 6 bases at J; junction bases unmatched: 8. Germline-derived CDR1 and CDR2 are LNHDA and SQIVND (reference sequence). The CDR3 has 14 amino acids. This chain's CDR3 is CASSSTGGRDTQYF. The CDR3 DNA reads TGTGCCAGTAGCTCTACAGGGGGACGGGATACGCAGTATTTT.

V and J are TRBV11-2 and TRBJ2-7; D perhaps matches TRBD1 (5 bases). Germline CDR1 is SGHAT and CDR2 is FQNNGV. Deletions cut 0 bases from V and 4 bases from J, with 10 bases between. The CDR3 totals 14 residues. The CDR3 coding sequence is TGTGCCAGCAGCTTAGATCAGGGAACTTACGAGCAGTACTTC. The encoded protein is CASSLDQGTYEQYF.

The chain recombines TRBV5-1 with TRBJ2-3; TRBD2 might be the D (7 bases). The V and J ends lost 4 bases and 2 bases respectively, with 14 bases between them. Germline CDR1 reads SGHRS; CDR2 reads YFSETQ. The CDR3 is made up of 15 amino acids. The CDR3 spells CASSTSGTFTDTQYF. Written as DNA, the CDR3 is TGCGCCAGCAGCACCAGCGGGACATTCACAGATACGCAGTATTTT.

J is TRBJ2-7 and V is TRBV12-3 or TRBV12-4; D is possibly TRBD1 (5 bases). Trimming left V 4 bases short and J 9 bases short, with 19 bases between. The CDR3 length is 14 residues. The CDR3: CASSSLGPGQGQYF. CDR3 coding DNA: TGTGCCAGCAGTTCCCTTGGACCGGGTCAGGGGCAGTACTTC.

This clonotype was observed a few times. CDR3 nucleotides: TGTGCCGGCCGCGGGGGGTCTAATGAGCAGTTCTTC. Encoded protein: CAGRGGSNEQFF. This rearrangement joins TRBV10-3 to TRBJ2-1; 8 bases fit TRBD2. Germline CDR1 reads ENHRY; CDR2 reads SYGVKD. Trimming cost V 11 bases and J 7 bases; bases outside gene matches: 7. This CDR3 is 12 amino acids long.

The chain uses TRBV14 and TRBJ2-2; D gene unclear. CDR1 is SGHDN, CDR2 FVKESK, per germline. The CDR3 is 14 amino acids. Between the trimmed V and J ends, which lost 4 bases and 3 bases, there was a span of 9 bases. CDR3 sequence: CASSRRLYTGELFF. DNA of the CDR3: TGTGCCAGCAGCCGACGACTCTACACCGGGGAGCTGTTTTTT.

This clonotype occurred a few times. The rearrangement joins TRBV6-1 to TRBJ2-5; no clear D. The CDR3 runs to 12 residues. CDR1 and CDR2 (germline): MNHNS, SASEGT. V was cut by 7 bases and J by 4 bases, with 10 bases left in between. The CDR3 sequence is CASNNWRETQYF. CDR3 DNA sequence: TGTGCCAGCAATAATTGGAGAGAGACCCAGTACTTC.

The chain is built from TRBV13 and TRBJ2-1, with D possibly TRBD2 on 6 matching bases. The V end was cut by 2 bases, the J end by 6 bases, with 14 bases between. Germline values: CDR1 PRHDT, CDR2 FYEKMQ (reference sequence). This CDR3 region has 15 residues. CDR3 DNA: TGTGCCAGCAGCTTATACGGGAGTGCCGCCAATGAGCAGTTCTTC. Amino acid sequence: CASSLYGSAANEQFF.

V gene TRBV7-2 combines with J gene TRBJ2-5; TRBD2 agrees at 7 bases. The germline gives CDR1 SGHTA, CDR2 FQGNSA. With 1 base clipped from V and 5 bases from J, the junction kept 10 bases outside the gene matches. The CDR3 sequence is 16 residues long. CDR3 loop: CASSLEEGGGWETQYF. The CDR3 coding sequence is TGTGCCAGCAGCTTAGAGGAGGGCGGGGGTTGGGAGACCCAGTACTTC.